These 32 T cell receptor beta chains were all obtained from the same sample, sequenced in a study of shared clonotypes between healthy human individuals. Sequencing used immunoSEQ multiplex PCR; TCRdb keeps in-frame clones, though not all of them. The table includes about 2.1 million clones, just over 90% detected once. Naive-designated CD8 cells lacked CD45RO, were positively enriched for CCR7, and omitted terminally differentiated effector memory CD45RA+ cells. Sequenced material: naive CD8+ T cells from PBMCs. These receptors were taken from a man aged 18 to 30 in good health. Some clones in this sample may be carry-over from other donors' samples.

For this clone: Germline is not matched at one junction end, which may reflect a read error. J is TRBJ2-7 and V is TRBV9; 10 nucleotides agree with TRBD1. This CDR3 is built from 15 residues. Per germline, CDR1 SGDLS and CDR2 YYNGEE. CDR3 amino acids: CASRVGDRGQVEQYF. Written as DNA, the CDR3 is TGTGCCAGCAGAGTAGGGGACAGGGGACAAGTCGAGCAGTACTTC. Full variable domain (rest looked up from reference TRBV9 and TRBJ2-7): DSGVTQTPKHLITATGQRVTLRCSPRSGDLSVYWYQQSLDQGLQFLIQYYNGEERAKGNILERFSAQQFPDLHSELNLSSLELGDSALYFCASRVGDRGQVEQYFGPGTRLTVT.

The CDR3 sequence: CASSSQGNYNEQFF. The CDR3 bases are TGTGCCAGCAGTTCACAAGGGAACTACAATGAGCAGTTCTTC. V usage is TRBV6-5 and J usage is TRBJ2-1; D is ambiguous. The CDR3 runs 14 residues. Trimming pared 4 bases from V and 3 bases from J, leaving 10 bases between. Germline V gives CDR1 MNHEY, CDR2 SVGAGI.

The genes are TRBV2 and TRBJ2-7, with D possibly being TRBD2 (6 bases). The CDR3 length is 16 residues. Germline-derived CDR1 and CDR2 are SNHLY and FYNNEI. V gave up 3 bases and J gave up 3 bases, with 18 bases separating them. The CDR3 DNA reads as TGTGCCAGCAGTGACCAAAAGATGACTAGTGGCTACGAGCAGTACTTC. This sequence encodes CASSDQKMTSGYEQYF.

The chain is built from TRBV27 and TRBJ2-7; 7 bases agree with TRBD2. Germline CDR1 is MNHEY and CDR2 is SMNVEV (reference sequence). The V gene end was trimmed by 3 bases and the J gene end by 6 bases; junction bases not matched to a gene: 5. The CDR3 extends over 13 amino acids. The DNA of the CDR3 is TGTGCCAGCAGTTTTCGGGGCGGGAGCGAGCAGTACTTC. Residues: CASSFRGGSEQYF.

For the CDR3, the DNA is TGTGCCAGCAGCCACGGGACAGAGGATGTCTCTGGAAACACCATATATTTT. This translates into CASSHGTEDVSGNTIYF. The chain joins TRBV28 to TRBJ1-3; 7 nucleotides agree with TRBD1. This CDR3 is built from 17 residues. The trim removed 6 bases at V and 0 bases at J, leaving 11 bases unmatched. Germline CDR1 reads MDHEN; CDR2 reads SYDVKM.

CDR3 region: CASRQGLAQPNEQFF. The CDR3 coding sequence is TGTGCCAGCAGACAGGGACTAGCGCAGCCCAATGAGCAGTTCTTC. The V call is TRBV7-9, the J call TRBJ2-1, with TRBD2 matching 10 bases. V shed 6 bases, J shed 6 bases, and the junction held 8 bases outside the gene matches. The germline V gene encodes CDR1 SEHNR and CDR2 FQNEAQ (reference sequence). The CDR3 spans 15 residues.

This clone came up once. This chain joins TRBV6-5 and TRBJ2-1; a possible D gene is TRBD2 (6 bases). Trimming cost V 5 bases and J 4 bases, with 15 bases left between them. The CDR3 is made up of 15 amino acids. CDR1 MNHEY and CDR2 SVGAGI come from the germline V gene. This CDR3 is CASSGGRRRYNEQFF. The CDR3 DNA follows: TGTGCCAGCAGTGGGGGGAGGCGCCGTTACAATGAGCAGTTCTTC.

This rearrangement joins TRBV6-1 to TRBJ2-5; TRBD2 matches at 8 bases. Germline trimming cut 1 base from V and 6 bases from J; bases unmatched to any gene: 4. CDR1 is MNHNS, CDR2 SASEGT, per germline. The CDR3 has 14 amino acids. The CDR3 spells CASSEGTSKKTQYF. The CDR3 coding sequence is TGTGCCAGCAGTGAAGGGACTAGCAAAAAGACCCAGTACTTC.

This chain links TRBV15 with TRBJ2-2, with D perhaps TRBD1 (5 bases). V was clipped by 8 bases and J by 12 bases, with 22 bases between them. CDR1 is LNHNV, CDR2 YYDKDF, per germline (reference sequence). This CDR3 is built from 14 residues. The CDR3 reads CATGPGLPLGQLFF. DNA of the CDR3: TGTGCCACCGGTCCCGGCTTGCCCTTGGGGCAGCTGTTTTTT.

The rearrangement links TRBV27 to TRBJ2-3, with TRBD2 matching 7 bases. The CDR3 is made up of 14 amino acids. The germline gives CDR1 MNHEY, CDR2 SMNVEV (reference sequence). Trimming took 5 bases from V and 4 from J; bases not matched to a gene: 6. The CDR3 loop reads CASSLIRGADTQYF. The CDR3 DNA reads as TGTGCCAGCAGTCTAATCCGGGGGGCAGATACGCAGTATTTT.

The CDR3 DNA reads as TGTGCCAGTGAGGAAGGGACAGGGAACAATGAGCAGTTCTTC. The encoded protein is CASEEGTGNNEQFF. The chain combines TRBV19 with TRBJ2-1, with TRBD1 matching 9 bases. The J segment lost 5 bases and the V segment lost 8 bases, leaving 7 bases of the junction unmatched. The CDR3 length is 14 residues. Per germline, CDR1 LNHDA and CDR2 SQIVND (reference sequence). The full variable domain, its missing parts supplied by reference TRBV19 and TRBJ2-1, is DGGITQSPKYLFRKEGQNVTLSCEQNLNHDAMYWYRQDPGQGLRLIYYSQIVNDFQKGDIAEGYSVSREKKESFPLTVTSAQKNPTAFYLCASEEGTGNNEQFFGPGTRLTVL.

The chain has TRBV25-1 and TRBJ1-5; TRBD1 might be the D (5 bases). Germline lookup yields CDR1 MGHDK and CDR2 SYGVNS. With 5 bases removed from V and 2 bases from J, the gap between germline ends came to 13 bases. The CDR3 has 15 residues. CDR3 bases: TGTGCCAGCAGTCCACTAGGGGTTGGCAATCAGCCCCAGCATTTT. Translating it yields CASSPLGVGNQPQHF.

This clone occurred a few times. The chain uses TRBV7-9 and TRBJ2-3, with 9 nucleotides matching TRBD2. CDR1 is SEHNR and CDR2 is FQNEAQ in the germline V gene (reference sequence). J was trimmed by 2 bases and V by 4 bases; bases with no gene match: 1. CDR3 length: 14 residues. In DNA form, the CDR3 reads TGTGCCAGCAGCTCTAGCGGGACCACAGATACGCAGTATTTT. Protein: CASSSSGTTDTQYF. Based on the CDR3 plus reference TRBV7-9 and TRBJ2-3, the full variable domain is DTGVSQNPRHKITKRGQNVTFRCDPISEHNRLYWYRQTLGQGPEFLTYFQNEAQLEKSRLLSDRFSAERPKGSFSTLEIQRTEQGDSAMYLCASSSSGTTDTQYFGPGTRLTVL.

The chain employs TRBV12-2 and TRBJ2-7; the DNA was not used to check the table's D call, TRBD2. TRBV12-2 counts as a pseudogene. This CDR3 is 16 amino acids long. CDR3 bases: TGTGCAAGTCGCTCCGATCCGGGACTAGCGGACTACGAGCAGTACTTC. Its protein product is CASRSDPGLADYEQYF.

This chain uses TRBV13 with TRBJ1-5; D call uncertain. CDR3 size: 15 residues. Per germline, CDR1 PRHDT and CDR2 FYEKMQ (reference sequence). V dropped 4 bases and J dropped 3 bases, with 13 bases sitting between them. CDR3 DNA sequence: TGTGCCAGCAGCTCGGGCCCCTCGGCCAATCAGCCCCAGCATTTT. This codes for CASSSGPSANQPQHF.

V is TRBV11-2 and J is TRBJ2-1, with 11 bases matching TRBD2. V gave up 2 bases and J gave up 8 bases; unmatched junction bases: 8. Germline V lookup: CDR1 SGHAT, CDR2 FQNNGV. The CDR3 loop spans 16 amino acids. This CDR3 is CASSLSTSGSIYEQFF. CDR3 sequence (DNA): TGTGCCAGCAGCTTAAGTACTAGCGGGAGTATCTATGAGCAGTTCTTC. The full variable domain, with the rest looked up from reference TRBV11-2 and TRBJ2-1, is EAGVAQSPRYKIIEKRQSVAFWCNPISGHATLYWYQQILGQGPKLLIQFQNNGVVDDSQLPKDRFSAERLKGVDSTLKIQPAKLEDSAVYLCASSLSTSGSIYEQFFGPGTRLTVL.

This clone was seen only a few times. J is TRBJ1-5 and V is TRBV4-1; D unclear. Germline CDR1 and CDR2: MGHRA and YSYEKL. The CDR3 contains 16 residues. Trimming stripped 3 bases from V and 3 bases from J, with 15 bases between. CDR3 nucleotides: TGCGCCAGCAGCCATGAACTGACCGTGTCCAATCAGCCCCAGCATTTT. It encodes CASSHELTVSNQPQHF.

This chain links TRBV15 with TRBJ1-4; maybe TRBD1 (5 bases). The V end was cut by 5 bases, the J end by 0 bases, with 7 bases between. Germline values: CDR1 LNHNV, CDR2 YYDKDF (reference sequence). There are 14 residues in the CDR3. The CDR3 DNA reads TGTGCCACCAGCCGGGGCGCAACTAATGAAAAACTGTTTTTT. This sequence encodes CATSRGATNEKLFF.

With regard to this clone: Additional DNA sequences in this sample encode the identical CDR3. V usage is TRBV5-6 and J usage is TRBJ2-7; no clear D. Trimming removed 0 bases from V and 6 bases from J, with 7 bases in between. The CDR3 runs 12 residues. Germline CDR1 reads SGHDT; CDR2 reads YYEEEE. The CDR3 sequence: CASSLGLAEQYF. For the CDR3, the DNA is TGTGCCAGCAGCTTGGGGCTTGCCGAGCAGTACTTC.

This clone was detected a few times. The V gene is TRBV7-9, the J gene TRBJ1-3, with no clear D. The CDR3 contains 13 residues. Per the germline V gene, CDR1 is SEHNR and CDR2 is FQNEAQ (reference sequence). The V and J ends lost 7 bases and 4 bases respectively, with 11 bases between them. Here the CDR3 DNA reads TGTGCCAGCACCTTTGGCCTCGGAAACACCATATATTTT. Translating gives CASTFGLGNTIYF. The full variable domain, rest sourced from reference TRBV7-9 and TRBJ1-3, is DTGVSQNPRHKITKRGQNVTFRCDPISEHNRLYWYRQTLGQGPEFLTYFQNEAQLEKSRLLSDRFSAERPKGSFSTLEIQRTEQGDSAMYLCASTFGLGNTIYFGEGSWLTVV.

Here the CDR3 reads CASSPPGLAELVYSYEQYF. Here the CDR3 DNA reads TGTGCCAGCAGCCCCCCGGGACTAGCGGAACTCGTTTACTCCTACGAGCAGTACTTC. This chain connects TRBV7-3 to TRBJ2-7; 11 nucleotides line up with TRBD2. This CDR3 contains 19 residues. The germline gives CDR1 SGHTA, CDR2 FQGTGA. The V and J ends lost 5 bases and 0 bases, in that order; junction bases with no gene match: 15.

This clone was detected only a few times. The chain employs TRBV6-5 and TRBJ1-1; D is possibly TRBD1 (6 bases). The CDR3 extends over 15 amino acids. Trimming removed 6 bases from V and 0 bases from J, with 14 bases in between. CDR1 MNHEY and CDR2 SVGAGI come from the germline V gene. The CDR3: CASSRLQGLNTEAFF. Written as DNA, the CDR3 is TGTGCCAGCAGCCGCCTACAGGGCCTGAACACTGAAGCTTTCTTT.

The gene calls are TRBV5-1 and TRBJ1-1, with a weak D call TRBD1 (5 bases). CDR1 and CDR2 (germline): SGHRS, YFSETQ. The CDR3 is 15 amino acids. Trimming removed 0 bases from V and 11 bases from J, with 20 bases in between. This CDR3 is CASSLAGGTLPVAFF. CDR3 coding DNA: TGCGCCAGCAGCTTGGCCGGGGGGACCCTTCCTGTCGCTTTCTTT.

This rearrangement joins TRBV16 to TRBJ2-7; D perhaps matches TRBD2 (5 bases). Per germline, CDR1 KGHSY and CDR2 FQNENV. Trimming left V 2 bases short and J 3 bases short, with 14 bases between. The CDR3 loop spans 15 amino acids. CDR3 amino acids: CASSQRGSEGYEQYF. CDR3 nucleotide sequence: TGTGCCAGCAGCCAACGAGGTTCTGAGGGCTACGAGCAGTACTTC.

V gene TRBV15 combines with J gene TRBJ2-1; 9 positions match TRBD2. CDR1 is LNHNV and CDR2 is YYDKDF in the germline V gene (reference sequence). V gave up 3 bases and J gave up 5 bases; unmatched junction bases: 5. The CDR3 consists of 15 residues. CDR3 loop: CATSRRLAENNEQFF. The CDR3 region has the DNA TGTGCCACCAGCAGGAGACTAGCGGAAAACAATGAGCAGTTCTTC.

This sequence joins TRBV27 and TRBJ2-1, with D tentatively TRBD1 (5 bases). The germline CDR1 and CDR2 sequences are MNHEY and SMNVEV (reference sequence). The CDR3 totals 12 residues. V lost 4 bases, J lost 8 bases, and 9 bases lay in between. The CDR3 spells CASSSRVDEQFF. The CDR3 DNA reads as TGTGCCAGCAGTTCCAGGGTTGATGAGCAGTTCTTC.

The J gene is TRBJ2-7, the V gene TRBV5-4; no clear D. The V and J ends lost 4 bases and 0 bases respectively, with 11 bases between them. Germline loops: CDR1 SGHNT, CDR2 YYREEE (reference sequence). The CDR3 sequence is 14 residues long. The CDR3 region is CASSPSDTSYEQYF. In nucleotides, the CDR3 is TGTGCCAGCAGCCCCAGTGACACCTCCTACGAGCAGTACTTC. Filled out from reference TRBV5-4 and TRBJ2-7, the complete variable domain reads ETGVTQSPTHLIKTRGQQVTLRCSSQSGHNTVSWYQQALGQGPQFIFQYYREEENGRGNFPPRFSGLQFPNYSSELNVNALELDDSALYLCASSPSDTSYEQYFGPGTRLTVT.

CDR3 nucleotide sequence: TGTGCCATCAGTGAGTTTCAGCCGGGGGTATATAGCAATCAGCCCCAGCATTTT. Translating it yields CAISEFQPGVYSNQPQHF. This chain uses TRBV10-3 with TRBJ1-5, with D tentatively TRBD1 (5 bases). The CDR3 has 18 amino acids. Germline lookup yields CDR1 ENHRY and CDR2 SYGVKD. Trimming cost V 1 base and J 0 bases, with 16 bases left between them.

This chain joins TRBV5-4 and TRBJ2-5; 7 bases align to TRBD2. In germline, CDR1 is SGHNT, CDR2 YYREEE (reference sequence). V lost 3 bases to trimming and J lost 2 bases; unmatched junction nucleotides: 4. The CDR3 is made up of 14 amino acids. CDR3 DNA: TGTGCCAGCAGCTATCGGGGACTACAAGAGACCCAGTACTTC. The encoded protein is CASSYRGLQETQYF.

A remark on this clone: This sample includes further DNA sequences coding for the same CDR3. The rearrangement uses TRBV6-5 and TRBJ1-1; D gene unclear. The CDR3 has 14 residues. Trimming removed 2 bases at V and 0 bases at J, with 7 bases between. CDR1 is MNHEY, CDR2 SVGAGI, per germline. CDR3 residues: CASSYRAVNTEAFF. Written as DNA, the CDR3 is TGTGCCAGCAGTTACCGTGCAGTGAACACTGAAGCTTTCTTT.

This rearrangement joins TRBV13 to TRBJ2-1, with 8 bases that match TRBD2. Germline V gene sequence: CDR1 PRHDT, CDR2 FYEKMQ (reference sequence). Trimming removed 5 bases from V and 9 bases from J; junction bases left unmatched: 12. The CDR3 has 15 residues. Written as DNA, the CDR3 is TGTGCCAGCAGCCTTACTAGCGGAGGGGCTGTTGAGCAGTTCTTC. Translation gives CASSLTSGGAVEQFF.

The gene calls are TRBV10-3 and TRBJ2-1; 13 bases agree with TRBD2. V shed 7 bases and J 6 bases; nucleotides not matched to a gene: 6. Germline CDR1 reads ENHRY; CDR2 reads SYGVKD. The CDR3 loop spans 15 amino acids. This CDR3 is CAIKRTSGSINEQFF. The CDR3 DNA sequence: TGTGCCATCAAGAGGACTAGCGGGAGCATCAATGAGCAGTTCTTC.